These 24 T cell receptor beta chains came from one sample sequenced in a study of cytomegalovirus exposure and HLA in healthy donors. 60 Vbeta and 13 Jbeta primers were used in PCR. Data came from immunoSEQ multiplex PCR; TCRdb stores just in-frame clones and leaves some out. The profile shows approximately 90,000 clones, around 75% of them singletons. Sequencing used PBMCs. The receptors here all came from a man in his forties in good health and CMV-seronegative.

This clone was counted between two and nine times. J is TRBJ1-1 and V is TRBV5-1; TRBD1 might be the D (6 bases). The germline CDR1 and CDR2 sequences are SGHRS and YFSETQ. There are 14 residues in the CDR3. Deletions cut 2 bases from V and 1 base from J, with 9 bases between. The CDR3 DNA reads as TGCGCCAGCAGCTTACAGGGAAGGAACACTGAAGCTTTCTTT. This codes for CASSLQGRNTEAFF.

CDR3 region: CASSLETGTGTYEQYF. The CDR3 DNA reads TGTGCCAGCAGCTTGGAGACCGGGACAGGAACCTACGAGCAGTACTTC. The chain uses TRBV11-3 and TRBJ2-7, with 8 bases fitting TRBD1. CDR3 length: 16 amino acids. The V gene end was trimmed by 3 bases and the J gene end by 2 bases; junction bases not matched to a gene: 9. CDR1 SGHNT and CDR2 YENEEA come from the germline V gene.

This chain connects TRBV4-3 to TRBJ1-2; a possible D gene is TRBD1 (5 bases). Per the germline V gene, CDR1 is LGHNA and CDR2 is YSLEER. CDR3 length: 15 amino acids. V shed 1 base and J shed 7 bases, with 16 bases lying between them. CDR3 amino acids: CASSQGDSGLSGYTF. The CDR3 DNA is TGCGCCAGCAGCCAAGGAGACAGTGGGCTTTCTGGCTACACCTTC.

The chain is built from TRBV11-3 and TRBJ2-1, with 8 bases matching TRBD1. Germline CDR1 SGHNT, CDR2 YENEEA. The CDR3 is made up of 17 amino acids. The V gene end was trimmed by 5 bases and the J gene end by 4 bases; junction bases not matched to a gene: 13. CDR3 residues: CASSPGQGRWVYNEQFF. The CDR3, as DNA: TGTGCCAGCAGCCCTGGACAGGGTAGGTGGGTTTACAATGAGCAGTTCTTC.

The rearrangement links TRBV6-1 to TRBJ1-2, with 9 positions matching TRBD1. Germline V CDR1 and CDR2: MNHNS, SASEGT. J gave up 7 bases and V 7 bases, and 7 bases lay outside the gene matches. The CDR3 runs 13 residues. The CDR3: CASTAGTGSGYTF. For the CDR3, the DNA is TGTGCCAGCACTGCCGGGACAGGGTCTGGCTACACCTTC.

This clone came up a few times. The CDR3 DNA is TGTGCCAGCAGTTACTCGAGAGACAGGGGGAATGAAAAACTGTTTTTT. This gives the protein CASSYSRDRGNEKLFF. The chain combines TRBV6-5 with TRBJ1-4; 9 positions agree with TRBD1. The germline gives CDR1 MNHEY, CDR2 SVGAGI. The V and J ends lost 0 bases and 5 bases, in that order; junction bases with no gene match: 4. CDR3 length: 16 amino acids.

The chain has TRBV7-9 and TRBJ1-1, with 8 bases aligning to TRBD1. V shed 7 bases, J shed 1 base, and the junction held 8 bases outside the gene matches. Germline V gene sequence: CDR1 SEHNR, CDR2 FQNEAQ (reference sequence). This CDR3 has 15 amino acids. CDR3 amino acids: CASTHPDRGNTEAFF. The CDR3 DNA reads as TGTGCCAGCACCCATCCCGACAGGGGGAACACTGAAGCTTTCTTT.

The chain employs TRBV5-1 and TRBJ1-1; possible D gene TRBD1, 5 bases. This CDR3 comprises 14 residues. The V gene's germline CDR1 is SGHRS and CDR2 YFSETQ. V was trimmed by 4 bases and J by 1 base, leaving 11 bases between them. CDR3 nucleotides: TGCGCCAGCAGCACCACCACAGGGAACACTGAAGCTTTCTTT. Its protein product is CASSTTTGNTEAFF.

This clone was counted between two and nine times. The V call is TRBV4-2, the J call TRBJ2-2, with 10 bases aligning to TRBD2. Germline V gene data show CDR1 as LGHNA and CDR2 as YNFKEQ. The CDR3 has 18 residues. Germline trimming cut 0 bases from V and 7 bases from J; bases unmatched to any gene: 11. In nucleotides, the CDR3 is TGTGCCAGCAGCCAAGAAACAGCGGGGGGGCCGAGTGTCGGGGAGCTGTTTTTT. This translates into CASSQETAGGPSVGELFF.

The V gene is TRBV27, the J gene TRBJ2-3; D call uncertain. Between the trimmed V and J ends, which lost 2 bases and 2 bases, there was a span of 8 bases. The germline V gene has CDR1 MNHEY and CDR2 SMNVEV (reference sequence). The CDR3 totals 14 residues. DNA for the CDR3: TGTGCCAGCAGTTTAATTCCCCACACAGATACGCAGTATTTT. This translates into CASSLIPHTDTQYF.

This clone occurred once. This chain links TRBV5-6 with TRBJ1-3, with TRBD1 as a possible D gene (5 bases). The germline V and J ends were trimmed by 4 bases and 0 bases, with 11 bases remaining between them. CDR3 length: 15 amino acids. CDR1 and CDR2 (germline): SGHDT, YYEEEE. The CDR3 spells CASSPGPGSGNTIYF. Here the CDR3 DNA reads TGTGCCAGCAGCCCAGGGCCCGGCTCTGGAAACACCATATATTTT.

The V and J genes are TRBV10-3 and TRBJ1-6; no definite D call. The germline CDR1 and CDR2 sequences are ENHRY and SYGVKD. The V end lost 3 bases, the J end lost 10 bases, and 10 bases lay between the germline ends. This CDR3 is built from 13 residues. The CDR3 reads CAISDQVRSPLHF. CDR3 DNA sequence: TGTGCCATCAGTGATCAGGTCCGCTCACCCCTCCACTTT.

The chain links TRBV6-1 to TRBJ1-5, with TRBD1 matching 8 bases. The germline CDR1 and CDR2 sequences are MNHNS and SASEGT. Trimming at V came to 4 bases and at J to 5 bases, leaving 10 bases not matched to a gene. This CDR3 region has 16 residues. Here the CDR3 reads CASSGRTGRPHQPQHF. The CDR3 nucleotides read TGTGCCAGCAGTGGACGGACAGGGAGACCCCATCAGCCCCAGCATTTT.

The chain carries TRBV5-4 and TRBJ2-1; 8 nucleotides match TRBD1. The CDR3 has 13 amino acids. Unmatched junction bases numbered 10, after V lost 4 bases and J lost 13 bases. Germline loops: CDR1 SGHNT, CDR2 YYREEE (reference sequence). CDR3 sequence reads: CASSPDRAKIQFF. As DNA, the CDR3 is TGTGCCAGCAGCCCGGACAGGGCCAAAATTCAGTTCTTC.

The chain has TRBV9 and TRBJ2-5; unclear D gene. Germline V CDR1 and CDR2: SGDLS, YYNGEE. This CDR3 spans 15 amino acids. Trimming took off 2 bases at V and 0 bases at J, with 11 bases between the two ends. This CDR3 reads CASSVAKSYQETQYF. CDR3 in DNA: TGTGCCAGCAGCGTGGCCAAGTCGTACCAAGAGACCCAGTACTTC.

This chain connects TRBV5-1 to TRBJ1-1; 7 nucleotides line up with TRBD1. Trimming at V came to 1 base and at J to 2 bases, leaving 5 bases not matched to a gene. Germline V gives CDR1 SGHRS, CDR2 YFSETQ. The CDR3 covers 15 residues. DNA of the CDR3: TGCGCCAGCAGCTTGACCCAGGGGGTAAACACTGAAGCTTTCTTT. It codes for CASSLTQGVNTEAFF.

The rearrangement links TRBV11-2 to TRBJ1-3; D remains unclear. From germline, CDR1 is SGHAT and CDR2 FQNNGV. Trimming left V 3 bases short and J 4 bases short, with 10 bases between. CDR3 size: 14 residues. CDR3 protein: CASSFPGRGNTIYF. Here the CDR3 DNA reads TGTGCCAGCAGCTTTCCCGGGAGAGGAAACACCATATATTTT.

This chain links TRBV15 with TRBJ2-3, with unresolved D. Per the germline V gene, CDR1 is LNHNV and CDR2 is YYDKDF (reference sequence). Trimming pared 1 base from V and 2 bases from J, leaving 13 bases between. This CDR3 has 16 residues. CDR3 in amino acids: CATSRAPRTNTDTQYF. As DNA, the CDR3 is TGTGCCACCAGCAGAGCTCCTAGAACCAACACAGATACGCAGTATTTT. Combining the CDR3 with reference TRBV15 and TRBJ2-3 gives the whole variable domain DAMVIQNPRYQVTQFGKPVTLSCSQTLNHNVMYWYQQKSSQAPKLLFHYYDKDFNNEADTPDNFQSRRPNTSFCFLDIRSPGLGDTAMYLCATSRAPRTNTDTQYFGPGTRLTVL.

This clone appeared once. The chain has TRBV4-2 and TRBJ1-2, with a weak D call TRBD1 (6 bases). In germline, CDR1 is LGHNA, CDR2 YNFKEQ. Trimming took 0 bases from V and 0 from J, leaving 14 bases between them. The CDR3 length is 17 residues. CDR3 nucleotide sequence: TGTGCCAGCAGCCAAGAGGACAGCATGAGAACTAACTATGGCTACACCTTC. It codes for CASSQEDSMRTNYGYTF.

Concerning this clone: At one end the junction does not follow the germline gene, possibly because of a read error. The chain combines TRBV5-6 with TRBJ1-6; D is possibly TRBD1 (5 bases). CDR1 and CDR2 from the germline V gene are SGHDT and YYEEEE. This CDR3 comprises 16 residues. The CDR3 DNA sequence: TGTGCCAGCAGCCCCATGGGGGGATCCTATAATTCACCCCCCCACTTT. Protein: CASSPMGGSYNSPPHF.

V is TRBV19 and J is TRBJ1-6, with TRBD1 matching over 7 bases. This CDR3 contains 15 residues. Germline trimming cut 5 bases from V and 4 bases from J; bases unmatched to any gene: 5. Germline V gene lookup returns CDR1 LNHDA and CDR2 SQIVND (reference sequence). DNA of the CDR3: TGTGCCAGTAGTCCACAGGGGTCGTATAATTCACCCCTCCACTTT. It encodes CASSPQGSYNSPLHF.

The CDR3 sequence is CASRESTEAFF. The CDR3 region has the DNA TGTGCCAGCAGAGAGAGTACTGAAGCTTTCTTT. This chain links TRBV6-6 with TRBJ1-1; D unresolved. Trimming pared 6 bases from V and 5 bases from J, leaving 7 bases between. CDR3 length: 11 amino acids. CDR1 is MNHNY and CDR2 is SVGAGI in the germline V gene (reference sequence).

V is TRBV27 and J is TRBJ2-5; the D gene is possibly TRBD2 (6 bases). The assigned J gene may be wrong: the sequence end matches TRBJ2-7 better. CDR3 length equals 17 residues. Germline V CDR1 and CDR2: MNHEY, SMNVEV (reference sequence). CDR3 residues: CASSKPSSTRTLNEQYF. The CDR3 coding sequence is TGTGCCAGCAGTAAACCCTCGTCGACTAGGACCCTGAACGAGCAGTACTTC.

This chain uses TRBV5-1 with TRBJ1-3, with a weak D call TRBD1 (5 bases). CDR1 and CDR2 (germline): SGHRS, YFSETQ. Trimming cost V 1 base and J 3 bases, with 14 bases left between them. The CDR3 is 16 residues long. The CDR3 spells CASSLLGGINGNTIYF. CDR3 bases: TGCGCCAGCAGCTTGTTGGGGGGAATAAATGGAAACACCATATATTTT.